This TCR beta chain stems from a study of identical twins. The germline V gene encodes CDR1 SGHNT and CDR2 YENEEA. The CDR3 runs to 15 residues. J lost 6 bases, V lost 5 bases, and 11 bases had no gene match. TCRdb passed the 5' RACE reads through MiXCR, listing each CDR3 protein once. Of approximately 240,000 distinct CDR3 sequences in the sample, more than 12% were seen once. The sample comprised memory (CD45RO+) T cells sorted from blood. The TCR comes from a woman aged 18-30 years in good health. The genes are TRBV11-3 and TRBJ1-2; TRBD1 matches at 8 bases. In DNA form, the CDR3 reads TGTGCCAGCAGCCCTTCAGTCGGACAGGGAGATGGCTACACCTTC. Its translation: CASSPSVGQGDGYTF.